This entry features one T cell receptor (beta chain) sequence. Many counts were recorded for this clonotype. Its recognized antigen is unknown. No quality values exist for individual bases; no much larger clone is one base distant. These data come from a study of response to subunit inactivated influenza vaccine (dated by TCRdb to 2017 to 2018). At the level of the whole study: To follow how T cells responded to a trivalent subunit inactivated influenza vaccine, the researchers relied on deep quantitative profiling of the T cell receptor repertoire. What the authors observed across the whole study: According to the authors, only a limited number of new T cells may be recruited by each seasonal influenza vaccination.

This specimen's time point label, per the study, means: approximately 47 days after influenza vaccine administration. V and J are truncated by 4 bases and 4 bases respectively, leaving an intervening sequence of 7 bases. The CDR3 holds 12 amino acids from the cysteine to the phenylalanine. The DNA shown is the 36-base CDR3, in frame from base 1. The library was generated by RT-PCR. Sequencing used an Illumina HiSeq 2500. TCRdb took the public reads, trimmed them with fastp at Q25, ran MiXCR for clone calling and kept in-frame beta chains. For every CDR3 protein sequence, its rows merge into one entry that carries the most common genes and DNA. The table for this sample lists over 450,000 distinct CDR3 sequences; 10% to 15% of them were counted only once. Around 13% of the sample belongs to the ten largest clones.

Here the sequenced sample was PBMCs from blood, taken more than 35 days after vaccination. The sequence joins TRBV12-3 or TRBV12-4 to TRBJ2-5; the D gene cannot be named for sure. The receptor's source is a man in his forties or fifties who received an inactivated influenza vaccine. Donor details come from another sample of the same person, matched by shared clones. The CDR3 region has the sequence CASSSFPETQYF. The bases are TGTGCCAGCAGTTCATTCCCAGAGACCCAGTACTTC.